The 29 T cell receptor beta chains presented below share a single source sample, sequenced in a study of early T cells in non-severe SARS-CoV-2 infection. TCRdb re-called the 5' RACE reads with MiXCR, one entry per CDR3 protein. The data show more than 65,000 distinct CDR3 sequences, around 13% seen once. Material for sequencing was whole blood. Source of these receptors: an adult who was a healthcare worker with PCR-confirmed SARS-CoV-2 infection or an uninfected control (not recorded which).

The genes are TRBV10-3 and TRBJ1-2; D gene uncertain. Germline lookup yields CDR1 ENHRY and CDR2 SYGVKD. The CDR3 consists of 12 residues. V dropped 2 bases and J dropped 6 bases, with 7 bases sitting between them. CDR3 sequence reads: CAISEGVDGYTF. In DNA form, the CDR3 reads TGTGCCATCAGTGAGGGTGTTGATGGCTACACCTTC.

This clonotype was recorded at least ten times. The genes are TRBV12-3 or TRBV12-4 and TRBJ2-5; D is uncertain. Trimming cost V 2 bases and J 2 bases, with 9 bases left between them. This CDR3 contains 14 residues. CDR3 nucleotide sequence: TGTGCCAGCAGTTTATCCGTGGGACAAGAGACCCAGTACTTC. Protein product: CASSLSVGQETQYF.

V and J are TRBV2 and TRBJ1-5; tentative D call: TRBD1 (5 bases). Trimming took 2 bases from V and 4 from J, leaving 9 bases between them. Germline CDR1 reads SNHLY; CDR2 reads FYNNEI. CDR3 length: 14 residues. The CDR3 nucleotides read TGTGCCAGCAGTGAAATGACAGCAAATCAGCCCCAGCATTTT. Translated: CASSEMTANQPQHF.

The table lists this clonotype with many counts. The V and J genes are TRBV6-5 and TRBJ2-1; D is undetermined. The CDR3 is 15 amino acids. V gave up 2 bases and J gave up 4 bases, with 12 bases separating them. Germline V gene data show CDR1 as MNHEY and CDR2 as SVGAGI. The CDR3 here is CASSYGPPHYNEQFF. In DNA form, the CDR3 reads TGTGCCAGCAGTTACGGTCCCCCGCATTACAATGAGCAGTTCTTC.

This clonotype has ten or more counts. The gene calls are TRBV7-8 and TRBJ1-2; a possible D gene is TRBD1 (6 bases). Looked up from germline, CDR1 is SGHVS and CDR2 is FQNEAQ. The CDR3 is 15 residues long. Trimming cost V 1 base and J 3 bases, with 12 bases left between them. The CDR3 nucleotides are TGTGCCAGCAGCTTAGGGGGGCAGGGTCACTATGGCTACACCTTC. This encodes CASSLGGQGHYGYTF.

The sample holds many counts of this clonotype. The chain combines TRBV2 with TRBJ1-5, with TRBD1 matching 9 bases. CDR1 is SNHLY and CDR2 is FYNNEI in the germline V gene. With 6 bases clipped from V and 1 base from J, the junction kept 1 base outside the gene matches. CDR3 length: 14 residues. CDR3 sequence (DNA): TGTGCCAGCAGGGACAGGGGAAGCAATCAGCCCCAGCATTTT. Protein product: CASRDRGSNQPQHF.

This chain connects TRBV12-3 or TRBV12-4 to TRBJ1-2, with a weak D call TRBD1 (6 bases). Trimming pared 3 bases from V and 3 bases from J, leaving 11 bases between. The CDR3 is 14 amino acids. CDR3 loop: CASSFGQPHYGYTF. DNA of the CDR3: TGTGCCAGCAGTTTTGGACAGCCCCACTATGGCTACACCTTC.

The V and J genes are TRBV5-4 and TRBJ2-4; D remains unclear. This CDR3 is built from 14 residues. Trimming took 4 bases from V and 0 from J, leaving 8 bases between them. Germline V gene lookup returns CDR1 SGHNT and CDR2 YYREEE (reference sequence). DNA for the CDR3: TGTGCCAGCAGCCCGGATTTAGCCAAAAACATTCAGTACTTC. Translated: CASSPDLAKNIQYF.

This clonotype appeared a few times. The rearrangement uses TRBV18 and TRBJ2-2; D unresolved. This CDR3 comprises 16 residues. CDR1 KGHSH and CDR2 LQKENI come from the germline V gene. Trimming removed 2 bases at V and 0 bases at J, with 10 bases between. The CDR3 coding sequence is TGTGCCAGCTCACCAAGGTCCTTCGCGAACACCGGGGAGCTGTTTTTT. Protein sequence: CASSPRSFANTGELFF.

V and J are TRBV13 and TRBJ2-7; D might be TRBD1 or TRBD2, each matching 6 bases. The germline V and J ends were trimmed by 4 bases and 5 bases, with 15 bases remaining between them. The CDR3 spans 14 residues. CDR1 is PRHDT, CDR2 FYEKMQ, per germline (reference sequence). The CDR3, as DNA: TGTGCCAGCAGCTCGGGGGCGCGGGGCCACGAGCAGTACTTC. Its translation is CASSSGARGHEQYF.

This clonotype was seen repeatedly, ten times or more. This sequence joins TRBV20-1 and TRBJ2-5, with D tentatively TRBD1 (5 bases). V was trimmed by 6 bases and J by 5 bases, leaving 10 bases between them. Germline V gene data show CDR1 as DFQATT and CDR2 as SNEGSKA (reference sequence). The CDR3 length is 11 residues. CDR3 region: CSAGATETQYF. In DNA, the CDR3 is TGCAGTGCAGGGGCGACGGAGACCCAGTACTTC.

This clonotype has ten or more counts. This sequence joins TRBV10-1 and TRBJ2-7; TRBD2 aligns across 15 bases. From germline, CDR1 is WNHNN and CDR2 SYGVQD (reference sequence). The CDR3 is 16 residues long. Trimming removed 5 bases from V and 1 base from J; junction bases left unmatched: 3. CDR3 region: CASSPGTSGGSYEQYF. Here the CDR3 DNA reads TGCGCCAGCAGTCCCGGGACTAGCGGGGGGTCCTACGAGCAGTACTTC.

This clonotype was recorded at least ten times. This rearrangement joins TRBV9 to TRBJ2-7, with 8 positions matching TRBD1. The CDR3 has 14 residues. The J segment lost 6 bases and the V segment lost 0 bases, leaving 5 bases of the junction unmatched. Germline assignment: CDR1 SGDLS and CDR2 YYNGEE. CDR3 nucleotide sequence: TGTGCCAGCAGCGTAGATTCAGGGGGCGTCGAGCAGTACTTC. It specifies CASSVDSGGVEQYF.

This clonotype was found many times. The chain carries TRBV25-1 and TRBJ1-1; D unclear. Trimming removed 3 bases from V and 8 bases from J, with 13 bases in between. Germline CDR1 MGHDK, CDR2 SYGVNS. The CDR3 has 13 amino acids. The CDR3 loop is CASSESRNAEAFF. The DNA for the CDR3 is TGTGCCAGCAGTGAGTCCCGGAACGCCGAAGCTTTCTTT.

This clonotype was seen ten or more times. CDR3 region: CASSMVRTPLNYGYTF. CDR3 nucleotide sequence: TGTGCCAGTAGTATGGTACGGACGCCGCTTAACTATGGCTACACCTTC. The chain recombines TRBV19 with TRBJ1-2; D not certain. The CDR3 is 16 residues long. V lost 3 bases and J 1 base, leaving 15 bases between the germline ends. From germline, CDR1 is LNHDA and CDR2 SQIVND (reference sequence).

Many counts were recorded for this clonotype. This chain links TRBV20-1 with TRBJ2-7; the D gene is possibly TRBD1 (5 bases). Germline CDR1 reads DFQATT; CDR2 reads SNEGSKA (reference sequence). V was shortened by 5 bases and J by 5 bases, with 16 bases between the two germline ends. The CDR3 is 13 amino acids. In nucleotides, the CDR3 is TGCAGTGCTTTGGGGCAGGGCACCGACGAGCAGTACTTC. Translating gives CSALGQGTDEQYF.

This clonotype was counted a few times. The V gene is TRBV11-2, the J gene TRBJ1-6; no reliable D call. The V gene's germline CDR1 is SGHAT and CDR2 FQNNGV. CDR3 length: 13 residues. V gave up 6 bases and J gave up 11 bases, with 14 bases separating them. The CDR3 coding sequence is TGTGCCAGCAGACCCACGGCGAGTGCACCCCTCCACTTT. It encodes CASRPTASAPLHF.

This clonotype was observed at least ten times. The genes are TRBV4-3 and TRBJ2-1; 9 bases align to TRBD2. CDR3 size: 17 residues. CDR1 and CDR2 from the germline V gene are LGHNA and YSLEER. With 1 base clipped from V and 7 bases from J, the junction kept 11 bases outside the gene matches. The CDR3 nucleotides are TGCGCCAGCAGCCAAGGGGGTTCGGCTAGCGGGGTAAATGAGCAGTTCTTC. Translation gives CASSQGGSASGVNEQFF.

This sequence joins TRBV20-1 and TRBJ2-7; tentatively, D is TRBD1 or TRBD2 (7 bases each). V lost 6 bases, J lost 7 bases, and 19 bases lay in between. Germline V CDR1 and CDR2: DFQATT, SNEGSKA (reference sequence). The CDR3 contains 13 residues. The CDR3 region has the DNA TGCAGTGCCCCCGGGGAGGGGGCGTGGGAGCAGTACTTC. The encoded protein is CSAPGEGAWEQYF.

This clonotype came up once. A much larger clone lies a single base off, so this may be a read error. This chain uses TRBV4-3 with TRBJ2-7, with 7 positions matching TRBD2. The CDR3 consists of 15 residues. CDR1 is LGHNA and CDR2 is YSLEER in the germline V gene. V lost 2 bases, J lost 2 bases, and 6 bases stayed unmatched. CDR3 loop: CASSQYTSATYEQYF. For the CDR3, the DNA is TGCGCCAGCAGCCAATATACTAGCGCGACCTACGAGCAGTACTTC.

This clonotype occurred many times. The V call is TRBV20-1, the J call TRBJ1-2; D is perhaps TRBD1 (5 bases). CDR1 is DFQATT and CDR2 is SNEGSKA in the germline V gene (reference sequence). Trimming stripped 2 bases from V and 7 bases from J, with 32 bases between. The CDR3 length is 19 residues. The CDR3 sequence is CSARTGRSAPRGGNSGYTF. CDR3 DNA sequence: TGCAGTGCTAGAACCGGGAGATCGGCTCCACGGGGCGGAAATAGTGGCTACACCTTC.

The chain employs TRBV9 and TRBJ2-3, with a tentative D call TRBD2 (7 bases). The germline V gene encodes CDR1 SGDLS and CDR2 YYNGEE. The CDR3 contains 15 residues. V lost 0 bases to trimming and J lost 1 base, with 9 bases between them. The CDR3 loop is CASSVAGGRTDTQYF. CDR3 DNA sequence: TGTGCCAGCAGCGTAGCGGGGGGCCGCACAGATACGCAGTATTTT.

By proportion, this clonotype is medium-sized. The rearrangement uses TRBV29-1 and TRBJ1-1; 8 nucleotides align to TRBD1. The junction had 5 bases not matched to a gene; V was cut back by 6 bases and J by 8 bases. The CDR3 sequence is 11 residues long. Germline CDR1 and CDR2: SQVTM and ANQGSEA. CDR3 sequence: CSVPGGREAFF. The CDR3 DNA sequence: TGCAGCGTCCCAGGGGGCAGGGAAGCTTTCTTT. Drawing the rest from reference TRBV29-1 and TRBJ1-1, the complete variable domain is SAVISQKPSRDICQRGTSLTIQCQVDSQVTMMFWYRQQPGQSLTLIATANQGSEATYESGFVIDKFPISRPNLTFSTLTVSNMSPEDSSIYLCSVPGGREAFFGQGTRLTVV.

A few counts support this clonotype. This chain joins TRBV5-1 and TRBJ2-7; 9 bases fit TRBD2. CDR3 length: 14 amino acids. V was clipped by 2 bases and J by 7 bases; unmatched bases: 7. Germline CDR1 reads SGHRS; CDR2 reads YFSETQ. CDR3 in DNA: TGCGCCAGCAGCTTACAGCGGGGGGCGAGGGAGCAGTACTTC. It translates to CASSLQRGAREQYF.

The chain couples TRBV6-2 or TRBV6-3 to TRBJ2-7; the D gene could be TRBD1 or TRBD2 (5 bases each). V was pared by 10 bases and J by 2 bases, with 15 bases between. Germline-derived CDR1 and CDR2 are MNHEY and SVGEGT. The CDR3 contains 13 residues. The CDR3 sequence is CATTGPGTYEQYF. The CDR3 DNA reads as TGTGCCACCACAGGCCCGGGGACCTACGAGCAGTACTTC.

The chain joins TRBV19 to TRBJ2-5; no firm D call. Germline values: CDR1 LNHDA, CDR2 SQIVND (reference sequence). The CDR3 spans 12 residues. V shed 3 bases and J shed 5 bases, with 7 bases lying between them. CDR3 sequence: CASSIGRETQYF. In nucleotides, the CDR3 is TGTGCCAGTAGTATTGGTCGGGAGACCCAGTACTTC.

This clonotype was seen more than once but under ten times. The CDR3 nucleotides read TGTGCCATCAGCGAAACACCCGGGGTGGGTACAGGGGGCACCTACGAGCAGTACTTC. Its translation: CAISETPGVGTGGTYEQYF. This sequence joins TRBV10-3 and TRBJ2-7; 9 bases are a match to TRBD1. V shed 6 bases and J 2 bases; nucleotides not matched to a gene: 20. CDR3 size: 19 residues. CDR1 and CDR2 from the germline V gene are ENHRY and SYGVKD.

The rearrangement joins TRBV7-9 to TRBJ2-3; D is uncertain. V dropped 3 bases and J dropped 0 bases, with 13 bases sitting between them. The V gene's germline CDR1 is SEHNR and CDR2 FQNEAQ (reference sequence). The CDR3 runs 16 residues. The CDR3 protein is CASSFVQLSSTDTQYF. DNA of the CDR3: TGTGCCAGCAGCTTTGTACAGCTTTCTAGCACAGATACGCAGTATTTT.

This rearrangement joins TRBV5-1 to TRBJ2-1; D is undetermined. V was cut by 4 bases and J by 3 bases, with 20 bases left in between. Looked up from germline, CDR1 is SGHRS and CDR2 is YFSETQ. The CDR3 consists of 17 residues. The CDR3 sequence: CASSLPRESVGYNEQFF. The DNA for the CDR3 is TGCGCCAGCAGCCTCCCTCGAGAGTCAGTGGGCTACAATGAGCAGTTCTTC.